The 30 T cell receptor beta chains in this list originate from one sample, sequenced in a study of T cells in Graves' hyperthyroidism and ophthalmopathy. Amplification targeted TCR beta CDR3 regions from RNA transcripts. First-round RT-PCR targeting the TCR CDR3 was performed with the HTBI primer set. TCRdb recomputed calls from the multiplex PCR reads with MiXCR, one row per CDR3 protein. The sample carries 530,000 or so distinct CDR3 sequences, more than 15% recorded once. The sample comprised blood. The receptors were gathered from a woman younger than 30 with Graves' ophthalmopathy.

This clonotype showed up many times. The V and J genes are TRBV6-5 and TRBJ1-5, with 8 nucleotides matching TRBD1. With 1 base clipped from V and 3 bases from J, the junction kept 11 bases outside the gene matches. This CDR3 has 18 amino acids. Germline CDR1 MNHEY, CDR2 SVGAGI. The CDR3 is CASSYWDRWFPYNQPQHF. CDR3 in DNA: TGTGCCAGCAGTTACTGGGACAGGTGGTTTCCCTACAATCAGCCCCAGCATTTT.

This clonotype came up many times. The J gene is TRBJ2-3, the V gene TRBV5-6; weak D call: TRBD1 (6 bases). The germline V and J ends were trimmed by 0 bases and 6 bases, with 14 bases remaining between them. CDR1 SGHDT and CDR2 YYEEEE come from the germline V gene. This CDR3 has 15 residues. The CDR3 sequence: CASSLAGRGSDTQYF. The CDR3 DNA reads TGTGCCAGCAGCTTGGCGGGCAGGGGATCCGATACGCAGTATTTT. The entire variable domain, with the rest obtained from reference TRBV5-6 and TRBJ2-3, is as follows: DAGVTQSPTHLIKTRGQQVTLRCSPKSGHDTVSWYQQALGQGPQFIFQYYEEEERQRGNFPDRFSGHQFPNYSSELNVNALLLGDSALYLCASSLAGRGSDTQYFGPGTRLTVL.

J is TRBJ2-7 and V is TRBV4-1; D is possibly TRBD2 (5 bases). This CDR3 has 14 residues. V was cut by 4 bases and J by 6 bases, with 16 bases left in between. Germline V gene data show CDR1 as MGHRA and CDR2 as YSYEKL. Written as DNA, the CDR3 is TGCGCCAGCAGCCCATGGACCGGGAACGGCGAGCAGTACTTC. Its protein product is CASSPWTGNGEQYF.

This clonotype has a handful of counts. The CDR3 protein is CASSQDKVNHGYTF. Written as DNA, the CDR3 is TGCGCCAGCAGCCAAGATAAGGTTAACCACGGCTACACCTTC. This chain links TRBV4-1 with TRBJ1-2; D ambiguous. V was shortened by 0 bases and J by 8 bases, with 13 bases between the two germline ends. The CDR3 is 14 residues long. Germline CDR1 reads MGHRA; CDR2 reads YSYEKL.

This clonotype was seen many times. The gene calls are TRBV19 and TRBJ1-5, with D possibly matching TRBD1 (6 bases). The germline V and J ends were trimmed by 6 bases and 7 bases, with 19 bases remaining between them. The CDR3 loop spans 15 amino acids. Germline CDR1 reads LNHDA; CDR2 reads SQIVND (reference sequence). The CDR3 DNA sequence: TGTGCCAGTAGGGCCGGCGTGGGGGCTGGGCAGCCCCAGCATTTT. The encoded protein is CASRAGVGAGQPQHF.

Ten or more counts support this clonotype. The genes are TRBV12-3 or TRBV12-4 and TRBJ2-7; possibly TRBD1 for D (6 bases). This CDR3 has 14 residues. V was trimmed by 6 bases and J by 6 bases, leaving 18 bases between them. The CDR3: CASRVDSDTGEQYF. DNA for the CDR3: TGTGCCAGCAGGGTGGACAGCGACACGGGCGAGCAGTACTTC.

A word on this clonotype: Relative to the germline gene, one junction end is altered; a read error may explain this. The CDR3 sequence: CSSRRPNTEAFF. CDR3 bases: TGCAGTTCTAGGCGACCAAACACTGAAGCTTTCTTT. The rearrangement links TRBV20-1 to TRBJ1-1, with D unresolved. The CDR3 runs to 12 residues. Germline CDR1 and CDR2: DFQATT and SNEGSKA (reference sequence).

This clonotype came up many times. This chain connects TRBV6-1 to TRBJ1-4, with 11 nucleotides matching TRBD1. This CDR3 contains 16 residues. Trimming removed 1 base from V and 6 bases from J; junction bases left unmatched: 4. The V gene's germline CDR1 is MNHNS and CDR2 SASEGT. CDR3: CASSEVGGQGDEKLFF. The CDR3 coding sequence is TGTGCCAGCAGTGAAGTTGGGGGACAGGGGGATGAAAAACTGTTTTTT.

This clonotype has a count of ten or more. V is TRBV6-2 or TRBV6-3 and J is TRBJ2-7; 7 positions match TRBD1. V was pared by 5 bases and J by 0 bases, with 7 bases of the junction left unmatched. The CDR3 contains 15 residues. Germline lookup yields CDR1 MNHEY and CDR2 SVGEGT. Here the CDR3 reads CASSPGQASSYEQYF. The CDR3 DNA is TGTGCCAGCAGTCCTGGACAGGCTAGCTCCTACGAGCAGTACTTC.

The chain uses TRBV4-2 and TRBJ2-7; TRBD2 matches at 15 bases. Per germline, CDR1 LGHNA and CDR2 YNFKEQ. The ends lost 3 bases at V and 5 bases at J; junction bases unmatched: 11. This CDR3 is built from 18 residues. CDR3 DNA: TGTGCCAGCAGCCAGAAGGGACTAGCGGGGGGTCCTTTCCACGAGCAGTACTTC. This translates into CASSQKGLAGGPFHEQYF.

This clonotype was seen a handful of times. The J gene is TRBJ2-1, the V gene TRBV4-3; no clear D. V was cut by 0 bases and J by 1 base, with 10 bases left in between. The length of the CDR3 is 16 residues. Germline lookup yields CDR1 LGHNA and CDR2 YSLEER. CDR3 amino acids: CASSQEVAPSYNEQFF. The CDR3 nucleotides are TGCGCCAGCAGCCAAGAGGTGGCTCCTTCCTACAATGAGCAGTTCTTC.

This clonotype was found many times. The chain is built from TRBV6-2 or TRBV6-3 and TRBJ1-1; TRBD1 matches at 9 bases. The J segment lost 1 base and the V segment lost 7 bases, leaving 7 bases of the junction unmatched. The CDR3 consists of 15 residues. Germline V gene lookup returns CDR1 MNHEY and CDR2 SVGEGT. CDR3 bases: TGTGCCAGCACCCTACAGGGGGCGGCGAACACTGAAGCTTTCTTT. Protein product: CASTLQGAANTEAFF.

The chain carries TRBV12-3 or TRBV12-4 and TRBJ1-3; no clear D gene. The CDR3 covers 12 residues. Trimming cost V 8 bases and J 5 bases, with 10 bases left between them. The chain's CDR3 is CASSGSRNTIYF. The CDR3 nucleotides are TGTGCCAGCTCGGGCAGTCGAAACACCATATATTTT.

This clonotype was seen ten or more times. V gene TRBV10-3 combines with J gene TRBJ2-7; D may be TRBD2 (5 bases). This CDR3 spans 17 amino acids. The V end was cut by 2 bases, the J end by 2 bases, with 19 bases between. Germline V gives CDR1 ENHRY, CDR2 SYGVKD. The DNA for the CDR3 is TGTGCCATCAGTGAGCGGGGTACAGATAGGGCCCCCTACGAGCAGTACTTC. This sequence encodes CAISERGTDRAPYEQYF.

This clonotype was picked up many times. The genes are TRBV10-3 and TRBJ2-3; 12 nucleotides line up with TRBD2. CDR1 and CDR2 (germline): ENHRY, SYGVKD. Losses at the gene ends were 4 bases for V and 6 bases for J; bases not matched to a gene: 5. This CDR3 comprises 15 residues. The CDR3 loop reads CAISGTSGGSDTQYF. In DNA, the CDR3 is TGTGCCATCAGTGGAACTAGCGGGGGGAGTGATACGCAGTATTTT.

This clonotype has ten or more counts. This chain uses TRBV3-1 with TRBJ1-1; 8 bases align to TRBD1. This CDR3 contains 14 residues. With V trimmed by 4 bases and J by 4 bases, 5 bases remained unmatched. Germline lookup yields CDR1 LGHDT and CDR2 YNNKEL (reference sequence). CDR3 sequence (DNA): TGTGCCAGCAGCCCCGACAGGGGAAGCACTGAAGCTTTCTTT. The encoded protein is CASSPDRGSTEAFF.

In its sample, this clonotype was seen many times. The CDR3 coding sequence is TGTGCCAGCAGTCCCTGGACTAGCGGGGGGGAGACCCAGTACTTC. Amino acid sequence: CASSPWTSGGETQYF. The chain couples TRBV28 to TRBJ2-5; TRBD2 aligns across 14 bases. The CDR3 is 15 amino acids. After removal of 5 bases from V and 5 bases from J, the junction contained 4 bases not matched to a gene. Looked up from germline, CDR1 is MDHEN and CDR2 is SYDVKM.

At least ten counts were recorded for this clonotype. The V gene is TRBV7-9, the J gene TRBJ2-2, with TRBD2 matching 7 bases. V dropped 4 bases and J dropped 5; count of bases not matched to a gene: 7. The germline V gene has CDR1 SEHNR and CDR2 FQNEAQ (reference sequence). This CDR3 has 15 residues. The CDR3 nucleotides read TGTGCCAGCAGCTCCGCAGCGCGGGGGACCGGGGAGCTGTTTTTT. This gives the protein CASSSAARGTGELFF. Full variable domain (remainder filled in from reference TRBV7-9 and TRBJ2-2): DTGVSQNPRHKITKRGQNVTFRCDPISEHNRLYWYRQTLGQGPEFLTYFQNEAQLEKSRLLSDRFSAERPKGSFSTLEIQRTEQGDSAMYLCASSSAARGTGELFFGEGSRLTVL.

This clonotype showed up just a few times. The chain is built from TRBV27 and TRBJ2-2; D ambiguous. The germline V gene encodes CDR1 MNHEY and CDR2 SMNVEV (reference sequence). The germline V and J ends were trimmed by 7 bases and 10 bases, with 13 bases remaining between them. The CDR3 has 12 amino acids. The DNA for the CDR3 is TGTGCCAGCACCGACACGGTTTCGGAGCTGTTTTTT. It encodes CASTDTVSELFF.

The V and J genes are TRBV20-1 and TRBJ1-1; D perhaps matches TRBD1 (6 bases). The germline V gene encodes CDR1 DFQATT and CDR2 SNEGSKA (reference sequence). Trimming cost V 8 bases and J 3 bases, with 16 bases left between them. The CDR3 contains 13 residues. As DNA, the CDR3 is TGCAGTTTAGAGACAGGCCATGACACTGAAGCTTTCTTT. Amino acids: CSLETGHDTEAFF.

The V and J genes are TRBV28 and TRBJ1-2, with TRBD1 matching over 12 bases. CDR3 length: 14 amino acids. Losses at the gene ends were 4 bases for V and 8 bases for J; bases not matched to a gene: 5. The germline V gene has CDR1 MDHEN and CDR2 SYDVKM. The CDR3 reads CASSSAGTGGGYTF. As DNA, the CDR3 is TGTGCCAGCAGTTCTGCCGGGACAGGGGGCGGCTACACCTTC.

This clonotype was detected only a few times. The chain is built from TRBV4-1 and TRBJ1-2; 8 bases match TRBD1. Germline V gene data show CDR1 as MGHRA and CDR2 as YSYEKL. The length of the CDR3 is 14 residues. The trim removed 1 base at V and 5 bases at J, leaving 3 bases unmatched. The CDR3, as DNA: TGCGCCAGCAGCCAAGCAGGGGGCTGGTATGGCTACACCTTC. Amino acid sequence: CASSQAGGWYGYTF.

In this sample, this clonotype turned up a few times. J is TRBJ1-2 and V is TRBV6-9; 10 bases match TRBD1. V gave up 0 bases and J gave up 7 bases; unmatched junction bases: 2. This CDR3 is built from 14 residues. Germline loops: CDR1 MNHGY, CDR2 SVAAGI. CDR3 region: CASSYSGQGSGYTF. In DNA form, the CDR3 reads TGTGCCAGCAGTTATTCGGGACAGGGGTCTGGCTACACCTTC.

The CDR3 nucleotides are TGTGCCAGCAGAGCCGCGGACATTTCTAACTATGGCTACACCTTC. Protein sequence: CASRAADISNYGYTF. The V and J genes are TRBV28 and TRBJ1-2; D might be TRBD1 (5 bases). Trimming cost V 6 bases and J 0 bases, with 14 bases left between them. CDR1 and CDR2 (germline): MDHEN, SYDVKM. CDR3 length: 15 amino acids.

This rearrangement joins TRBV5-1 to TRBJ2-1; 8 bases are a match to TRBD2. CDR1 SGHRS and CDR2 YFSETQ come from the germline V gene. Germline trimming cut 2 bases from V and 8 bases from J; bases unmatched to any gene: 9. This CDR3 is 15 amino acids long. CDR3 in DNA: TGCGCCAGCAGCTTCCTTCCGGGGGGGCCCGATGAGCAGTTCTTC. Amino acids: CASSFLPGGPDEQFF.

The chain couples TRBV9 to TRBJ1-1; 9 bases agree with TRBD1. Looked up from germline, CDR1 is SGDLS and CDR2 is YYNGEE. The CDR3 has 18 residues. The V and J ends lost 0 bases and 7 bases, in that order; junction bases with no gene match: 16. CDR3 sequence (DNA): TGTGCCAGCAGCGTAGTTAAGGATCCCCGGGACAGGGCGATTGAAGCTTTCTTT. Translated, it gives CASSVVKDPRDRAIEAFF.

In its sample, this clonotype was seen many times. The rearrangement uses TRBV18 and TRBJ1-2; no definite D call. This CDR3 has 14 residues. The germline V gene encodes CDR1 KGHSH and CDR2 LQKENI. Deletions cut 3 bases from V and 3 bases from J, with 11 bases between. In DNA form, the CDR3 reads TGTGCCAGCTCACCGACTGCTGGGGACTATGGCTACACCTTC. As protein: CASSPTAGDYGYTF.

This clonotype was picked up many times. The chain employs TRBV4-1 and TRBJ2-5; TRBD1 agrees at 7 bases. This CDR3 region has 16 residues. V was clipped by 1 base and J by 5 bases; unmatched bases: 10. Germline V CDR1 and CDR2: MGHRA, YSYEKL. CDR3 amino acids: CASSQVGTAPVETQYF. The CDR3 bases are TGCGCCAGCAGCCAAGTAGGGACAGCTCCGGTTGAGACCCAGTACTTC.

The chain uses TRBV7-3 and TRBJ2-6; no reliable D call. CDR1 and CDR2 (germline): SGHTA, FQGTGA. The CDR3 extends over 12 amino acids. The V gene lost 10 bases and the J gene lost 1 base, with 5 bases spanning the gap. DNA for the CDR3: TGTGCCATATCTTCTGGGGCCAACGTCCTGACTTTC. Protein product: CAISSGANVLTF. Full variable domain (outside the CDR3, taken from reference TRBV7-3 and TRBJ2-6): GAGVSQTPSNKVTEKGKYVELRCDPISGHTALYWYRQSLGQGPEFLIYFQGTGAADDSGLPNDRFFAVRPEGSVSTLKIQRTERGDSAVYLCAISSGANVLTFGAGSRLTVL.

The chain carries TRBV10-3 and TRBJ2-2; 9 positions match TRBD2. After removal of 8 bases from V and 5 bases from J, the junction contained 24 bases not matched to a gene. This CDR3 contains 20 residues. CDR1 ENHRY and CDR2 SYGVKD come from the germline V gene. The CDR3 DNA follows: TGTGCCATCGGGGACTTACCGGAAATAGCGGGAGAGGAGCTTACCGGGGAGCTGTTTTTT. Amino acids: CAIGDLPEIAGEELTGELFF.